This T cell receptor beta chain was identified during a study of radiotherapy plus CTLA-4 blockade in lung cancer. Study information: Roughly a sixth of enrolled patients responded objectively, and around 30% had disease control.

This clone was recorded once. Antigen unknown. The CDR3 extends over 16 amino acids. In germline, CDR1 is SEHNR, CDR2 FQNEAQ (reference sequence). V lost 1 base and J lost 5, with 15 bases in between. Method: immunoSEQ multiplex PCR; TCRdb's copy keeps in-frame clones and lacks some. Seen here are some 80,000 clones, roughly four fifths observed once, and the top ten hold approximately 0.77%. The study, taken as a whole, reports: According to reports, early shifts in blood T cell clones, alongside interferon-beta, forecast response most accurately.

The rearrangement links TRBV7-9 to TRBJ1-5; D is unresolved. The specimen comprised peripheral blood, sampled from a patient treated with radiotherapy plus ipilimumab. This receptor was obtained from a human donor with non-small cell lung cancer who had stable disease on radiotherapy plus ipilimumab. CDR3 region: CASSLEGRGGYQPQHF. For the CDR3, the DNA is TGTGCCAGCAGCTTAGAGGGCAGAGGAGGATATCAGCCCCAGCATTTT.